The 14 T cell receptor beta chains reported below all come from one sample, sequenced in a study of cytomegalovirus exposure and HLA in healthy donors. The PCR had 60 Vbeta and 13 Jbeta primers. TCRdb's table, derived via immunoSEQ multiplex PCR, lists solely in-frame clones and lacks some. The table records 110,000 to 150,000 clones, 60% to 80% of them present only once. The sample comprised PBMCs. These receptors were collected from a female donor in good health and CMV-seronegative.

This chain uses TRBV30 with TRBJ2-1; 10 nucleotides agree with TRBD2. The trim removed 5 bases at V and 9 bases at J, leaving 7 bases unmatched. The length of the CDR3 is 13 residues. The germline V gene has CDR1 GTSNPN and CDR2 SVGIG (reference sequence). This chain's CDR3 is CAWGTSDPGEQFF. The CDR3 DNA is TGTGCCTGGGGGACTAGCGACCCCGGTGAGCAGTTCTTC.

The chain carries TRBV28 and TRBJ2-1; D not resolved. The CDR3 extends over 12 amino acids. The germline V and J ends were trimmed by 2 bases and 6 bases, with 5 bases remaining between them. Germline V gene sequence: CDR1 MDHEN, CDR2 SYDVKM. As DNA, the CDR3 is TGTGCCAGCAGTTTAATACTCAATGAGCAGTTCTTC. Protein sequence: CASSLILNEQFF.

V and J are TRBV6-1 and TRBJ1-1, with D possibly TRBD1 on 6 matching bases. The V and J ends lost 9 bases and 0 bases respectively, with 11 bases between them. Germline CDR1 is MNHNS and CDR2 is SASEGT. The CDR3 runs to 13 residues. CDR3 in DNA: TGTGCCAGTGGACAGACCTTGAACACTGAAGCTTTCTTT. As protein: CASGQTLNTEAFF.

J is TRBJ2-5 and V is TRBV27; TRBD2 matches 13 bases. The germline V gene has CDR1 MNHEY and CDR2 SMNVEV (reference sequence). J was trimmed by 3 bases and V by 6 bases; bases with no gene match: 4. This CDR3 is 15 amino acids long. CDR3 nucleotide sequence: TGTGCCAGCAGCCCCGGGACTAGCGGGGAAGAGACCCAGTACTTC. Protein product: CASSPGTSGEETQYF.

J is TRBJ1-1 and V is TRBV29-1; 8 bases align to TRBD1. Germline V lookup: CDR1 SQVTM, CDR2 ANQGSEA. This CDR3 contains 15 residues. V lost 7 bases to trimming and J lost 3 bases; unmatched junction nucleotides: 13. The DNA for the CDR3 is TGCAGCGACAATCACGCTGGGACAGGCGACACTGAAGCTTTCTTT. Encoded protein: CSDNHAGTGDTEAFF.

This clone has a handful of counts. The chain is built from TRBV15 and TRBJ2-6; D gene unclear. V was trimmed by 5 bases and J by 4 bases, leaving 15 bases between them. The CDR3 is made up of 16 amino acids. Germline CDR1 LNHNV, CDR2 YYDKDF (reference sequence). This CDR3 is CATSSQVPLGANVLTF. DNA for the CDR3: TGTGCCACCAGCTCTCAGGTCCCGTTGGGGGCCAACGTCCTGACTTTC.

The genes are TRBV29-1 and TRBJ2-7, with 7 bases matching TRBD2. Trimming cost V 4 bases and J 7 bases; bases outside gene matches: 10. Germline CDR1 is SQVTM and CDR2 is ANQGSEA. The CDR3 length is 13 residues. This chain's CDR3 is CSVVSSGGGEQYF. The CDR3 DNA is TGCAGCGTTGTGTCTTCGGGGGGTGGGGAGCAGTACTTC.

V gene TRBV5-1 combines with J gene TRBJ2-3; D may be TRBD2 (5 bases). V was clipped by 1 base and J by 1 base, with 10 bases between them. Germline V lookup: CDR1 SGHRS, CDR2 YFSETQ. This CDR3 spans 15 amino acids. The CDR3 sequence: CASSLRGIGTDTQYF. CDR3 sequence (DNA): TGCGCCAGCAGCTTGCGGGGAATCGGCACAGATACGCAGTATTTT.

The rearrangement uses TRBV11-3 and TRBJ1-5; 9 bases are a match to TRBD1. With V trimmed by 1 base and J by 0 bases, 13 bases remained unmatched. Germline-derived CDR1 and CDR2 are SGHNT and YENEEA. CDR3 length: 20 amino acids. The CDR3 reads CASSLGEGQGRGYSNQPQHF. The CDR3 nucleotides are TGTGCCAGCAGCTTAGGGGAGGGACAGGGAAGGGGTTATAGCAATCAGCCCCAGCATTTT.

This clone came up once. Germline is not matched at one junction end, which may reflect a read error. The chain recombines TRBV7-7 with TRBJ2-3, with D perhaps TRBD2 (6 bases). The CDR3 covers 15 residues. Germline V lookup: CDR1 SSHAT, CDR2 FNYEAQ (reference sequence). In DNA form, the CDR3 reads TGTGCTAGCAGCTTAGGCCTAGCGAGGTCAGATACGCAGTATTTT. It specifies CASSLGLARSDTQYF. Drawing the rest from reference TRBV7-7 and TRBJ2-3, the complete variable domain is GAGVSQSPRYKVTKRGQDVTLRCDPISSHATLYWYQQALGQGPEFLTYFNYEAQPDKSGLPSDRFSAERPEGSISTLTIQRTEQRDSAMYRCASSLGLARSDTQYFGPGTRLTVL.

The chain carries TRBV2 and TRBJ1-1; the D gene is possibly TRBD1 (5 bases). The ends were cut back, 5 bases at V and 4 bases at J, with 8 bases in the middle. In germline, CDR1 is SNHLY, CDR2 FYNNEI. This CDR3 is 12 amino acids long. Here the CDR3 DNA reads TGTGCCAGCAGTCAGGGTGGCACTGAAGCTTTCTTT. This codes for CASSQGGTEAFF.

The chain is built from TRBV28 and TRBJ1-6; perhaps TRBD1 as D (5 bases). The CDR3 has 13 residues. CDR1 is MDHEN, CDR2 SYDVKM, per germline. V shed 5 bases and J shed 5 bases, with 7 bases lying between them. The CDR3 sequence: CASSDSNNSPLHF. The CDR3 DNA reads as TGTGCCAGCAGTGACAGCAATAATTCACCCCTCCACTTT.

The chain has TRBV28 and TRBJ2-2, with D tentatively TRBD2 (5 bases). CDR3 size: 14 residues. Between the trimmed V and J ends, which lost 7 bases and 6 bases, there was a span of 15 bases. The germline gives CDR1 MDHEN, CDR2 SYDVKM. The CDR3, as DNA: TGTGCCAGCATAGAGGGCCTTCTTCCCGGGGAGCTGTTTTTT. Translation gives CASIEGLLPGELFF. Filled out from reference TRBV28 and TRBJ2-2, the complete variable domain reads DVKVTQSSRYLVKRTGEKVFLECVQDMDHENMFWYRQDPGLGLRLIYFSYDVKMKEKGDIPEGYSVSREKKERFSLILESASTNQTSMYLCASIEGLLPGELFFGEGSRLTVL.

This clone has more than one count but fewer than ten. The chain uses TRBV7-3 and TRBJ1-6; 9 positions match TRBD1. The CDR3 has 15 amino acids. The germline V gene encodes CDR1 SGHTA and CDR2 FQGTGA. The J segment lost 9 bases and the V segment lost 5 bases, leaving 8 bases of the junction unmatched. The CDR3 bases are TGTGCCAGCAGCCCGGAGGGGACAGGGCTTTCACCCCTCCACTTT. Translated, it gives CASSPEGTGLSPLHF.